This T cell receptor (beta chain) originates from a study of CD49a tissue-resident CD8 T cells in human skin (dated by TCRdb to 2016 to 2017). With regard to the full study: The study examined tissue-resident memory CD8+ T cell subsets in human skin defined by CD49a, CD69 and CD103 expression.

Of note for this clone: No antigen is known for it. No quality values exist for individual bases; no much larger clone is one base distant.

Libraries were made using the immunoSEQ multiplex PCR assay. In the original analysis: TCR V beta family usage frequencies were compared across the sorted blood, dermal and epidermal CD8+ T cell populations. Not all clones reach the TCRdb copy of this immuneACCESS table, which keeps in-frame sequences only. Checked studies attribute under half of the gap to unresolved V genes and leave the rest unexplained. V, J and clone size are those of that table, while D and trimming were read from the DNA. For this sample the table gives over 120 clones, of which roughly 55% were detected only once. The top ten clones comprise 90% to 95% of the sample. Beyond this particular receptor, the publication reports: In healthy skin, epidermal CD49a+ CD103+ CD8+ tissue-resident memory T cells seemed to be clonally enriched, or oligoclonal.

For five healthy donors, CD8+ T cells were sorted from blood, dermis and epidermis, and the TCR beta CDR3 regions of these cells were analysed. All TCR-sequenced donors were healthy individuals, and each provided both blood and skin samples. Sorting was used to isolate CD8+ T cell populations prior to TCR beta sequencing. Before T cell analysis, skin was split into dermal and epidermal compartments. Sequenced input: CD103+ CD49a+ CD8+ T cells sorted from skin epidermis. The source is a human donor in good health.

The bases read TGTGCCAGCAGCCCGTCTCAAAGGGGCTATGAGCAGTTCTTC. This yields the protein CASSPSQRGYEQFF. Recombination linked TRBV11-2 to TRBJ2-1; possibly the D gene is TRBD1, per 5 matching bases. The CDR1 and CDR2 encoded by the germline V gene are SGHAT and FQNNGV. V gives up 5 bases and J gives up 8 bases, and the segment between their germline ends measures 16 bases. The CDR3 goes from the cysteine to the phenylalanine over 14 residues. The sequence is cut down to CDR3 DNA, 42 bases in frame from base 1.